One and the same sample provided the 12 T cell receptor beta chains below, sequenced in a study of radiotherapy plus CTLA-4 blockade in lung cancer. Clones were read by immunoSEQ multiplex PCR, and TCRdb kept only the in-frame ones, dropping some. The data show roughly 73,000 clones, with around 87% seen just once and 35% to 45% held by the top ten. Sample: peripheral blood, taken from a patient treated with radiotherapy plus ipilimumab. The receptors come from a human donor with non-small cell lung cancer that progressed on radiotherapy plus ipilimumab.

This rearrangement joins TRBV27 to TRBJ1-4; the match to TRBD1 covers 9 bases. Germline V gene sequence: CDR1 MNHEY, CDR2 SMNVEV (reference sequence). Trimming cost V 6 bases and J 7 bases; bases outside gene matches: 9. The CDR3 is made up of 15 amino acids. The CDR3 spells CASSPLGTGSEKLFF. The CDR3 DNA reads as TGTGCCAGCAGCCCCCTGGGGACAGGGAGTGAAAAACTGTTTTTT.

The chain recombines TRBV11-2 with TRBJ2-7, with 7 bases aligning to TRBD2. CDR1 and CDR2 from the germline V gene are SGHAT and FQNNGV. The CDR3 sequence is 16 residues long. V lost 6 bases to trimming and J lost 6 bases; unmatched junction nucleotides: 17. The chain's CDR3 is CASSQEVFGRRGEQYF. The DNA for the CDR3 is TGTGCCAGCAGTCAGGAAGTATTCGGGAGGAGGGGCGAGCAGTACTTC.

The gene calls are TRBV5-4 and TRBJ2-3; 7 bases match TRBD2. Trimming removed 3 bases from V and 1 base from J; junction bases left unmatched: 5. This CDR3 comprises 15 residues. Germline values: CDR1 SGHNT, CDR2 YYREEE (reference sequence). The CDR3 DNA sequence: TGTGCCAGCAGCTCGAGACTAGCCCGCACAGATACGCAGTATTTT. It codes for CASSSRLARTDTQYF.

This clone was seen a single time. The rearrangement links TRBV5-4 to TRBJ2-1; 8 bases fit TRBD1. This CDR3 spans 13 amino acids. Germline values: CDR1 SGHNT, CDR2 YYREEE (reference sequence). The V gene end was trimmed by 2 bases and the J gene end by 6 bases; junction bases not matched to a gene: 1. The CDR3 nucleotides are TGTGCCAGCAGCTTTGACAGGGGCAATGAGCAGTTCTTC. Its protein is CASSFDRGNEQFF.

The chain joins TRBV5-4 to TRBJ2-7, with D perhaps matching TRBD2 (6 bases). Trimming removed 1 base at V and 3 bases at J, with 11 bases between. The CDR3 loop spans 14 amino acids. Germline V gene sequence: CDR1 SGHNT, CDR2 YYREEE (reference sequence). CDR3 sequence: CASSLFGSHYEQYV. In DNA, the CDR3 is TGTGCCAGCAGCTTGTTCGGGAGTCACTACGAGCAGTACGTC.

The gene calls are TRBV5-4 and TRBJ2-1; the D call may be TRBD1 or TRBD2 (6 bases each). V was trimmed by 4 bases and J by 0 bases, leaving 11 bases between them. The CDR3 is 15 residues long. CDR1 is SGHNT, CDR2 YYREEE, per germline (reference sequence). The CDR3 spells CASSGGGSSYNEQFF. CDR3 nucleotide sequence: TGTGCCAGCAGCGGAGGGGGGTCCTCCTACAATGAGCAGTTCTTC. The whole variable domain, remainder taken from reference TRBV5-4 and TRBJ2-1, is ETGVTQSPTHLIKTRGQQVTLRCSSQSGHNTVSWYQQALGQGPQFIFQYYREEENGRGNFPPRFSGLQFPNYSSELNVNALELDDSALYLCASSGGGSSYNEQFFGPGTRLTVL.

This clone was seen just once. The V and J genes are TRBV4-1 and TRBJ2-1; tentatively, D is TRBD2 (6 bases). The CDR3 totals 14 residues. The V end lost 0 bases, the J end lost 8 bases, and 11 bases lay between the germline ends. Germline V gene lookup returns CDR1 MGHRA and CDR2 YSYEKL. CDR3 sequence reads: CASSQEGLPHEQFF. CDR3 sequence (DNA): TGCGCCAGCAGCCAAGAGGGACTCCCCCATGAGCAGTTCTTC.

The chain has TRBV19 and TRBJ2-3; D possibly matches TRBD1 or TRBD2 (5 bases each). Per the germline V gene, CDR1 is LNHDA and CDR2 is SQIVND (reference sequence). V lost 3 bases, J lost 3 bases, and 22 bases lay in between. The CDR3 is made up of 18 amino acids. In DNA, the CDR3 is TGTGCCAGTAGTATCGGAACGGGGCGATACGAGGGGACAGATACGCAGTATTTT. It specifies CASSIGTGRYEGTDTQYF. The full variable domain, in which reference TRBV19 and TRBJ2-3 provide the parts outside the CDR3, is DGGITQSPKYLFRKEGQNVTLSCEQNLNHDAMYWYRQDPGQGLRLIYYSQIVNDFQKGDIAEGYSVSREKKESFPLTVTSAQKNPTAFYLCASSIGTGRYEGTDTQYFGPGTRLTVL.

This clone was counted a single time. The V gene is TRBV9, the J gene TRBJ1-4; tentatively, D is TRBD1 (5 bases). The CDR3 loop spans 15 amino acids. Trimming pared 6 bases from V and 5 bases from J, leaving 17 bases between. Germline V lookup: CDR1 SGDLS, CDR2 YYNGEE. In nucleotides, the CDR3 is TGTGCCAGCAACCCTTCGGGGGGTAGGAATGAAAAACTGTTTTTT. Amino acids: CASNPSGGRNEKLFF.

V is TRBV11-2 and J is TRBJ1-1; perhaps TRBD1 as D (5 bases). Germline CDR1 and CDR2: SGHAT and FQNNGV. V was clipped by 2 bases and J by 2 bases, with 15 bases between them. CDR3 length: 16 amino acids. The CDR3 bases are TGTGCCAGCAGCTTATCGTGGGCCCAGGGAAACACTGAAGCTTTCTTT. Translated: CASSLSWAQGNTEAFF.

The J gene is TRBJ1-1, the V gene TRBV30; TRBD1 is a possible D gene (6 bases). CDR1 GTSNPN and CDR2 SVGIG come from the germline V gene (reference sequence). The CDR3 is 13 amino acids. V lost 3 bases to trimming and J lost 7 bases, with 15 bases between them. The CDR3 DNA reads as TGTGCCTGGAGAGTGGACAGAGAATTTGAAGCTTTCTTT. The encoded protein is CAWRVDREFEAFF.

This chain joins TRBV12-5 and TRBJ1-3, with D unclear. Deletions cut 1 base from V and 15 bases from J, with 10 bases between. Germline CDR1 reads LGHNT; CDR2 reads FRNRAP. The CDR3 sequence is 11 residues long. CDR3 in amino acids: CASGLAGVAYF. DNA for the CDR3: TGTGCTAGTGGTTTGGCCGGGGTGGCATATTTT.